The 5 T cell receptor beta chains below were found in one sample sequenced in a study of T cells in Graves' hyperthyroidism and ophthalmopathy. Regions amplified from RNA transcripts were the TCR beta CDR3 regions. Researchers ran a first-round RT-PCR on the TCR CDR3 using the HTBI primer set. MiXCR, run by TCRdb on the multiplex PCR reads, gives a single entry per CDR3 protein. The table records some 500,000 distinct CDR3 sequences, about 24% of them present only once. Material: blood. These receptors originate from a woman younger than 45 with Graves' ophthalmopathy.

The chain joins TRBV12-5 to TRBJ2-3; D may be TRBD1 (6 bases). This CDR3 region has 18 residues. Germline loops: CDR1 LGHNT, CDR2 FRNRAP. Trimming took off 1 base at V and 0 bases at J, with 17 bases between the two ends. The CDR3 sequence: CASGLAFLGGLSTDTQYF. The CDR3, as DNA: TGTGCTAGTGGTTTGGCCTTTCTAGGGGGTTTGAGCACAGATACGCAGTATTTT.

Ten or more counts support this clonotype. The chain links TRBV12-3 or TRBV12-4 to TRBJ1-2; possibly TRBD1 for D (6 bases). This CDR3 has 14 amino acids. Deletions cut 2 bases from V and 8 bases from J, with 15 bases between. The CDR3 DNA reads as TGTGCCAGCAGTTTACTATCGGCAGGGGAGGGCTACACCTTC. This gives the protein CASSLLSAGEGYTF.

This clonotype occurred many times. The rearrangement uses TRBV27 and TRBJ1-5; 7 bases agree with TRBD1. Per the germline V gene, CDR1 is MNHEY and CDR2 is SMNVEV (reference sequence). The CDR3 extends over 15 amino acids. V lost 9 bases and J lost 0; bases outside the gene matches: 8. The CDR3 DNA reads TGTGCCAGTACAAAGACAGGGAATAGCAATCAGCCCCAGCATTTT. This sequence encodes CASTKTGNSNQPQHF.

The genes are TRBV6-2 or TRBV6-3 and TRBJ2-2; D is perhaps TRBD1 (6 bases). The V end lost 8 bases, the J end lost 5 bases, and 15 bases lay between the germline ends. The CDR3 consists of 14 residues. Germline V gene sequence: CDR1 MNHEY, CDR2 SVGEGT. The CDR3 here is CASRLPTGTGELFF. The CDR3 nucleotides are TGTGCCAGCCGTCTTCCAACAGGGACCGGGGAGCTGTTTTTT.

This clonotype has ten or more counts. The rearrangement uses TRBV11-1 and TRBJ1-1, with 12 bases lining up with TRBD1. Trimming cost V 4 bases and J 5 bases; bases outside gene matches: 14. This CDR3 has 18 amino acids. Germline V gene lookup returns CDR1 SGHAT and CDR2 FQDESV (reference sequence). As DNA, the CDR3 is TGTGCCAGCAGCTCCCCCAGCGGGGGACAGGGGGCTTGGACTGAAGCTTTCTTT. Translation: CASSSPSGGQGAWTEAFF.